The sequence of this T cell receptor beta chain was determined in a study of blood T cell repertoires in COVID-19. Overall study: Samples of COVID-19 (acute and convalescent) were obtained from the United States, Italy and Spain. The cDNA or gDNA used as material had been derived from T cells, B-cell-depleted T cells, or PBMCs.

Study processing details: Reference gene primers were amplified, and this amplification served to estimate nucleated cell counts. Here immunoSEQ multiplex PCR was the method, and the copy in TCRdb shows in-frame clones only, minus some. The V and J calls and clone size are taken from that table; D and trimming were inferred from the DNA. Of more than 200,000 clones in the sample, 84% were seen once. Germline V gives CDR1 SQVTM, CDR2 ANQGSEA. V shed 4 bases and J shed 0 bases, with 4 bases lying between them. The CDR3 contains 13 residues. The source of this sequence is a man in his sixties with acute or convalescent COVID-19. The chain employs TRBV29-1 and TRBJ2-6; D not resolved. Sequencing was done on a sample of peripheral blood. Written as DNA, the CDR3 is TGCAGCGTTGTCGGCTCTGGGGCCAACGTCCTGACTTTC. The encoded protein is CSVVGSGANVLTF.